This TCR beta chain was profiled in a study of control samples from healthy donors and cancer patients. This clone appeared a single time. Repertoires were generated with immunoSEQ multiplex PCR, while TCRdb's copy carries only in-frame clones and drops some. This table holds about 160,000 clones, around 94% found once. Sequencing input: PBMCs. The source of this sequence is a man aged 55 to 69 with colorectal cancer.

The CDR3 protein is CASSFQGQGRGSYNEQFF. CDR3 in DNA: TGCGCCAGCAGCTTCCAGGGACAGGGTCGAGGCTCCTACAATGAGCAGTTCTTC. The rearrangement uses TRBV5-1 and TRBJ2-1; 9 bases line up with TRBD1. The CDR3 loop spans 18 amino acids. J lost 0 bases, V lost 2 bases, and 9 bases had no gene match. The germline V gene encodes CDR1 SGHRS and CDR2 YFSETQ.